Included here is one T cell receptor beta chain sequence, with context. Per the original data handling: Reference gene primers were amplified, and this amplification served to estimate nucleated cell counts. Assay: immunoSEQ multiplex PCR; the TCRdb copy retains only in-frame clones and omits some. D and trimming were read from the DNA, whereas the V and J calls and clone size are those reported in that table. This sample has 200,000 to 300,000 clones; 81% occur once, and the top ten carry 7.9%. These data come from a study of blood T cell repertoires in COVID-19. The wider study: Some COVID-19 samples were acute and others convalescent; all came from the United States, Italy and Spain. PBMCs, B-cell-depleted T cells, or T cells were the source of the cDNA or gDNA that made up the material.

V lost 7 bases, J lost 3 bases, and 6 bases stayed unmatched. The CDR3 runs to 12 residues. The V gene's germline CDR1 is SQVTM and CDR2 ANQGSEA. The gene calls are TRBV29-1 and TRBJ2-7; TRBD1 aligns across 7 bases. The sequenced material came from peripheral blood. This TCR came from a woman aged 80 or older with acute or convalescent COVID-19. The CDR3 DNA follows: TGCAGCGCCCGGGACAGCCTCTACGAGCAGTACTTC. This sequence encodes CSARDSLYEQYF.